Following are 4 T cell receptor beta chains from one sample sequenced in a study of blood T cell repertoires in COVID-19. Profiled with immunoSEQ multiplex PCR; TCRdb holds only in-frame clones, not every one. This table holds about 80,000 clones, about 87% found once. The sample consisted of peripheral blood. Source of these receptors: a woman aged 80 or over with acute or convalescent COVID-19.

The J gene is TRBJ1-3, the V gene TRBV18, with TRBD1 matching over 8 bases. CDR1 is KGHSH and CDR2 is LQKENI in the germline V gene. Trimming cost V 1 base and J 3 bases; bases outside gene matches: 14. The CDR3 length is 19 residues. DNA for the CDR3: TGTGCCAGCTCACCACTCGGCCAGGGGGCAACCGTTCGTGGAAACACCATATATTTT. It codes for CASSPLGQGATVRGNTIYF. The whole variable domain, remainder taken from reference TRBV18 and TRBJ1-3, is NAGVMQNPRHLVRRRGQEARLRCSPMKGHSHVYWYRQLPEEGLKFMVYLQKENIIDESGMPKERFSAEFPKEGPSILRIQQVVRGDSAAYFCASSPLGQGATVRGNTIYFGEGSWLTVV.

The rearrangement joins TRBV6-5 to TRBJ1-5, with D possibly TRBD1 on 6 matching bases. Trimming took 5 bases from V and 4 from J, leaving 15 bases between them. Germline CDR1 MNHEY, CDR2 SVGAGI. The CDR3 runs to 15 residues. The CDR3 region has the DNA TGTGCCAGCAGTCCTTACAGGGCTTTAAATCAGCCCCAGCATTTT. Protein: CASSPYRALNQPQHF.

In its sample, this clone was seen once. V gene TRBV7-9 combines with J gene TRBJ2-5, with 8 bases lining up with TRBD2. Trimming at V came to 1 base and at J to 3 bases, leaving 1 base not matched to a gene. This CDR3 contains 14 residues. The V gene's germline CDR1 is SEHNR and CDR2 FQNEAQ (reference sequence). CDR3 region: CASSLDSGKETQYF. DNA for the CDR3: TGTGCCAGCAGCTTAGATAGCGGGAAAGAGACCCAGTACTTC. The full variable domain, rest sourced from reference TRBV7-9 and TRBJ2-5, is DTGVSQNPRHKITKRGQNVTFRCDPISEHNRLYWYRQTLGQGPEFLTYFQNEAQLEKSRLLSDRFSAERPKGSFSTLEIQRTEQGDSAMYLCASSLDSGKETQYFGPGTRLLVL.

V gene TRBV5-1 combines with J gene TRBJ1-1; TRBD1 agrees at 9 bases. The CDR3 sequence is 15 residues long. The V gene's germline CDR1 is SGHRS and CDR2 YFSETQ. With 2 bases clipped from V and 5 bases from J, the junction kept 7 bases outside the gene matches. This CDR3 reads CASSLSNRGQTEAFF. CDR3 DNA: TGCGCCAGCAGCTTAAGTAACAGGGGGCAGACTGAAGCTTTCTTT.